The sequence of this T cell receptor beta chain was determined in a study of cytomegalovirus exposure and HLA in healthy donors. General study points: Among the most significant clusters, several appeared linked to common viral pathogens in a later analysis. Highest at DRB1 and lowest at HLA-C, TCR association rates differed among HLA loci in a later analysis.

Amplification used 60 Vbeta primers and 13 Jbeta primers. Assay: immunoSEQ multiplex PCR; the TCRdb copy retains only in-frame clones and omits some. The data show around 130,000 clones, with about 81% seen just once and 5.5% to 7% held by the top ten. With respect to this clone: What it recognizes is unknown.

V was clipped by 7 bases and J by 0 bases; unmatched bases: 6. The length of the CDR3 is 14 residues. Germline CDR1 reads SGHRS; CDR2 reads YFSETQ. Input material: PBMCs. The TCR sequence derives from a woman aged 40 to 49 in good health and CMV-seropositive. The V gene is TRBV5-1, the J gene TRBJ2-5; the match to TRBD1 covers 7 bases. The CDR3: CASYGTDYQETQYF. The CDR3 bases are TGCGCCAGCTACGGGACAGACTACCAAGAGACCCAGTACTTC.